The 29 T cell receptor beta chains in this list originate from one sample, sequenced in a study of beta chain features in type 1 diabetes. Expressed TCRB transcripts were sequenced, since all the RNA that had been isolated was reverse transcribed. TCRdb keeps only in-frame clones here, not all; method: immunoSEQ multiplex PCR. This table holds 310,000 or so clones, about 11% found once. The sequencing input was naive CD4+ T cells from blood. The receptors originated from a woman aged 30 to 39 in good health.

The chain couples TRBV7-2 to TRBJ1-1, with D possibly TRBD1 on 6 matching bases. The CDR3 runs 13 residues. With 7 bases removed from V and 1 base from J, the gap between germline ends came to 10 bases. Germline loops: CDR1 SGHTA, CDR2 FQGNSA. DNA for the CDR3: TGTGCCAGCAAGGGGGGGCCGAACACTGAAGCTTTCTTT. Residues: CASKGGPNTEAFF.

This clone was detected only a few times. The genes are TRBV28 and TRBJ2-1; the D gene is possibly TRBD2 (6 bases). Trimming took 6 bases from V and 6 from J, leaving 12 bases between them. The CDR3 contains 13 residues. Germline CDR1 is MDHEN and CDR2 is SYDVKM. CDR3 sequence: CASRQGLGNEQFF. The CDR3 DNA is TGTGCCAGCAGGCAGGGACTGGGCAATGAGCAGTTCTTC.

This clone was seen a few times. The J gene is TRBJ2-1, the V gene TRBV4-3; D remains unclear. Germline V lookup: CDR1 LGHNA, CDR2 YSLEER. The CDR3 totals 13 residues. The V end lost 4 bases, the J end lost 4 bases, and 8 bases lay between the germline ends. For the CDR3, the DNA is TGCGCCAGCAGCCCCCGCGGATACAATGAGCAGTTCTTC. Amino acids: CASSPRGYNEQFF.

The chain couples TRBV28 to TRBJ2-7, with 7 bases identical to TRBD2. Germline CDR1 MDHEN, CDR2 SYDVKM. The ends lost 5 bases at V and 0 bases at J; junction bases unmatched: 7. The length of the CDR3 is 15 residues. In nucleotides, the CDR3 is TGTGCCAGCAGTCCGGGCGGGGGAACCTCCTACGAGCAGTACTTC. Its protein product is CASSPGGGTSYEQYF.

This clone was picked up a small number of times. The chain employs TRBV18 and TRBJ2-7, with D unresolved. In germline, CDR1 is KGHSH, CDR2 LQKENI. Trimming took 3 bases from V and 7 from J, leaving 7 bases between them. This CDR3 has 11 residues. For the CDR3, the DNA is TGTGCCAGCTCACCGCTCAGGGAGCAGTACTTC. Translated, it gives CASSPLREQYF.

The V call is TRBV28, the J call TRBJ2-3; 10 positions agree with TRBD2. The CDR3 has 13 residues. J gave up 1 base and V 11 bases, and 3 bases lay outside the gene matches. Looked up from germline, CDR1 is MDHEN and CDR2 is SYDVKM. DNA for the CDR3: TGTGCCCACGGGACTAGCGGCACAGATACGCAGTATTTT. This codes for CAHGTSGTDTQYF.

This chain joins TRBV7-8 and TRBJ2-5; 7 positions match TRBD2. CDR3 length: 14 amino acids. From germline, CDR1 is SGHVS and CDR2 FQNEAQ. V was clipped by 4 bases and J by 2 bases; unmatched bases: 4. CDR3 residues: CASSSTSLQETQYF. The CDR3 nucleotides are TGTGCCAGCAGCTCGACTAGCTTACAAGAGACCCAGTACTTC.

This clone was counted only a few times. The chain is built from TRBV7-8 and TRBJ2-2, with D unresolved. Trimming stripped 5 bases from V and 7 bases from J, with 20 bases between. This CDR3 comprises 16 residues. Germline V gene lookup returns CDR1 SGHVS and CDR2 FQNEAQ. CDR3 sequence: CASSRQSELVSGELFF. In DNA, the CDR3 is TGTGCCAGCAGCCGACAATCCGAATTAGTCAGCGGGGAGCTGTTTTTT.

The rearrangement links TRBV7-2 to TRBJ2-3; 7 nucleotides agree with TRBD2. The CDR3 is made up of 15 amino acids. The ends lost 5 bases at V and 3 bases at J; junction bases unmatched: 8. Germline assignment: CDR1 SGHTA and CDR2 FQGNSA. CDR3 amino acids: CASSMSGMGTDTQYF. The DNA of the CDR3 is TGTGCCAGCAGCATGAGCGGGATGGGAACAGATACGCAGTATTTT. The complete variable domain, with remaining parts taken from reference TRBV7-2 and TRBJ2-3, reads GAGVSQSPSNKVTEKGKDVELRCDPISGHTALYWYRQSLGQGLEFLIYFQGNSAPDKSGLPSDRFSAERTGGSVSTLTIQRTQQEDSAVYLCASSMSGMGTDTQYFGPGTRLTVL.

This rearrangement joins TRBV9 to TRBJ2-1; TRBD2 aligns across 10 bases. Germline V gene data show CDR1 as SGDLS and CDR2 as YYNGEE. J lost 7 bases, V lost 1 base, and 11 bases had no gene match. The CDR3 length is 17 residues. In DNA, the CDR3 is TGTGCCAGCAGCGTATGGGCTAGCGGGGGTACTAGGAATGAGCAGTTCTTC. Protein product: CASSVWASGGTRNEQFF. Full variable domain (remainder filled in from reference TRBV9 and TRBJ2-1): DSGVTQTPKHLITATGQRVTLRCSPRSGDLSVYWYQQSLDQGLQFLIQYYNGEERAKGNILERFSAQQFPDLHSELNLSSLELGDSALYFCASSVWASGGTRNEQFFGPGTRLTVL.

This clone was observed a few times. This rearrangement joins TRBV2 to TRBJ2-1; D may be TRBD2 (6 bases). Germline CDR1 is SNHLY and CDR2 is FYNNEI. V lost 2 bases to trimming and J lost 1 base, with 9 bases between them. There are 15 residues in the CDR3. CDR3 sequence reads: CASSEREWSYNEQFF. Here the CDR3 DNA reads TGTGCCAGCAGTGAACGGGAGTGGTCCTACAATGAGCAGTTCTTC.

V usage is TRBV11-2 and J usage is TRBJ2-1; D is possibly TRBD2 (6 bases). This CDR3 has 12 amino acids. Germline V gene sequence: CDR1 SGHAT, CDR2 FQNNGV. V lost 5 bases and J lost 12, with 14 bases in between. The CDR3 nucleotides are TGTGCCAGCAGCGGGGACTCATTTGGGCAGTTCTTC. It yields the protein CASSGDSFGQFF.

The genes are TRBV29-1 and TRBJ1-3; D ambiguous. Deletions cut 2 bases from V and 0 bases from J, with 8 bases between. This CDR3 comprises 14 residues. Germline lookup yields CDR1 SQVTM and CDR2 ANQGSEA. The CDR3 loop is CSVELSGSGNTIYF. CDR3 DNA sequence: TGCAGCGTTGAACTTTCGGGCTCTGGAAACACCATATATTTT.

The rearrangement uses TRBV18 and TRBJ1-2; D not resolved. The germline V gene has CDR1 KGHSH and CDR2 LQKENI. CDR3 size: 14 residues. The V and J ends lost 4 bases and 5 bases respectively, with 14 bases between them. CDR3 sequence (DNA): TGTGCCAGCTCACGTTCAGAGGTATTATATGGCTACACCTTC. This translates into CASSRSEVLYGYTF.

The rearrangement uses TRBV28 and TRBJ2-5; TRBD1 matches 7 bases. Per germline, CDR1 MDHEN and CDR2 SYDVKM. The CDR3 is 14 residues long. V lost 4 bases, J lost 0 bases, and 2 bases stayed unmatched. CDR3 bases: TGTGCCAGCAGTTCAGGGGGTGACCAAGAGACCCAGTACTTC. This codes for CASSSGGDQETQYF.

CDR3 sequence reads: CASTQDRGLYEQYF. The CDR3 nucleotides are TGTGCCAGCACCCAAGACAGGGGGCTGTACGAGCAGTACTTC. This chain uses TRBV28 with TRBJ2-7; TRBD1 aligns across 10 bases. CDR1 is MDHEN and CDR2 is SYDVKM in the germline V gene. The V segment lost 7 bases and the J segment 4 bases; nucleotides outside the gene matches: 7. CDR3 length: 14 amino acids.

V gene TRBV7-2 combines with J gene TRBJ2-2; 9 bases line up with TRBD1. The trim removed 4 bases at V and 3 bases at J, leaving 3 bases unmatched. The CDR3 runs to 15 residues. Germline V gene lookup returns CDR1 SGHTA and CDR2 FQGNSA. CDR3 amino acids: CASSYRDRDTGELFF. DNA of the CDR3: TGTGCCAGCAGCTACCGGGACAGGGACACCGGGGAGCTGTTTTTT.

This chain joins TRBV25-1 and TRBJ2-5; 8 bases align to TRBD1. After removal of 4 bases from V and 5 bases from J, the junction contained 0 bases not matched to a gene. The CDR3 spans 12 residues. Germline CDR1 reads MGHDK; CDR2 reads SYGVNS. The CDR3 region is CASSGQGETQYF. For the CDR3, the DNA is TGTGCCAGCAGTGGACAGGGGGAGACCCAGTACTTC. The variable domain in full, completed from reference TRBV25-1 and TRBJ2-5, reads EADIYQTPRYLVIGTGKKITLECSQTMGHDKMYWYQQDPGMELHLIHYSYGVNSTEKGDLSSESTVSRIRTEHFPLTLESARPSHTSQYLCASSGQGETQYFGPGTRLLVL.

This clone came up a few times. The chain combines TRBV2 with TRBJ2-7, with 9 positions matching TRBD1. V lost 7 bases and J lost 0; bases outside the gene matches: 16. The CDR3 extends over 18 amino acids. The V gene's germline CDR1 is SNHLY and CDR2 FYNNEI. The CDR3: CASTARGTGLFSSYEQYF. The CDR3 DNA reads TGTGCCAGCACAGCTAGAGGGACAGGGCTCTTTAGCTCCTACGAGCAGTACTTC.

V gene TRBV28 combines with J gene TRBJ1-2; tentative D call: TRBD1 (5 bases). This CDR3 contains 14 residues. V was shortened by 2 bases and J by 2 bases, with 9 bases between the two germline ends. Germline loops: CDR1 MDHEN, CDR2 SYDVKM. CDR3: CASSLPQENYGYTF. Here the CDR3 DNA reads TGTGCCAGCAGTTTACCACAGGAAAACTATGGCTACACCTTC.

The sample holds a few counts of this clone. Other nucleotide sequences from this sample produce the same CDR3. The J gene is TRBJ2-7, the V gene TRBV29-1; 8 nucleotides line up with TRBD1. The V and J ends lost 4 bases and 3 bases, in that order; junction bases with no gene match: 2. Germline V gene sequence: CDR1 SQVTM, CDR2 ANQGSEA. The CDR3 is made up of 12 amino acids. The chain's CDR3 is CSVGDRGYEQYF. CDR3 in DNA: TGCAGCGTTGGAGACAGGGGCTACGAGCAGTACTTC.

This clone was counted only a few times. The gene calls are TRBV25-1 and TRBJ2-7, with D tentatively TRBD2 (6 bases). The CDR3 is made up of 14 amino acids. Trimming removed 5 bases at V and 6 bases at J, with 17 bases between. Germline loops: CDR1 MGHDK, CDR2 SYGVNS. CDR3 residues: CASSRGLARSEQYF. In DNA, the CDR3 is TGTGCCAGCAGTAGGGGTCTAGCGCGCTCCGAGCAGTACTTC.

Only a few counts were recorded for this clone. This chain uses TRBV5-1 with TRBJ2-7; 9 positions agree with TRBD2. The CDR3 runs 14 residues. Germline CDR1 and CDR2: SGHRS and YFSETQ. Unmatched junction bases numbered 5, after V lost 0 bases and J lost 7 bases. CDR3 in amino acids: CASSLGTSVEEQYF. The CDR3, as DNA: TGCGCCAGCAGCTTGGGGACTAGCGTTGAGGAGCAGTACTTC.

The chain recombines TRBV5-1 with TRBJ2-3, with 7 bases aligning to TRBD2. The germline gives CDR1 SGHRS, CDR2 YFSETQ. The CDR3 covers 14 residues. Trimming removed 4 bases from V and 5 bases from J; junction bases left unmatched: 7. The CDR3 loop reads CASSPLAVQDTQYF. The CDR3 DNA reads as TGCGCCAGCAGCCCGCTAGCGGTTCAAGATACGCAGTATTTT.

This clone was counted a few times. V usage is TRBV7-3 and J usage is TRBJ2-1; TRBD2 matches 12 bases. V was pared by 4 bases and J by 10 bases, with 8 bases of the junction left unmatched. The CDR3 is made up of 15 amino acids. Germline-derived CDR1 and CDR2 are SGHTA and FQGTGA. The CDR3: CASSWTSGKDGEQFF. Written as DNA, the CDR3 is TGTGCCAGCAGCTGGACTAGCGGGAAGGACGGGGAGCAGTTCTTC.

This clone occurred a few times. The rearrangement links TRBV20-1 to TRBJ2-3; D perhaps matches TRBD2 (5 bases). The CDR3 length is 11 residues. Germline CDR1 reads DFQATT; CDR2 reads SNEGSKA (reference sequence). Trimming pared 6 bases from V and 7 bases from J, leaving 11 bases between. CDR3 protein: CSAWTSNTQYF. CDR3 DNA sequence: TGCAGTGCGTGGACTTCTAATACGCAGTATTTT.

This clone was seen a few times. The chain uses TRBV9 and TRBJ2-3, with TRBD1 matching over 10 bases. CDR1 and CDR2 (germline): SGDLS, YYNGEE. This CDR3 is built from 15 residues. V dropped 4 bases and J dropped 4; count of bases not matched to a gene: 6. The CDR3 reads CASSLVDRGADTQYF. CDR3 nucleotide sequence: TGTGCCAGCAGCTTAGTGGACAGGGGGGCAGATACGCAGTATTTT.

The chain is built from TRBV28 and TRBJ2-3; D unresolved. Germline CDR1 is MDHEN and CDR2 is SYDVKM. CDR3 length equals 13 residues. V lost 5 bases and J lost 3, with 9 bases in between. CDR3 protein: CASSSYPTDTQYF. CDR3 nucleotides: TGTGCCAGCAGTAGCTACCCGACAGATACGCAGTATTTT.

This clone came up a few times. The chain joins TRBV4-2 to TRBJ2-5; TRBD2 aligns across 10 bases. The CDR3 loop spans 16 amino acids. Per germline, CDR1 LGHNA and CDR2 YNFKEQ. J was trimmed by 5 bases and V by 0 bases; bases with no gene match: 6. CDR3 nucleotides: TGTGCCAGCAGCCAAGATGGTAGCGGGAGGTGGGAGACCCAGTACTTC. This encodes CASSQDGSGRWETQYF.